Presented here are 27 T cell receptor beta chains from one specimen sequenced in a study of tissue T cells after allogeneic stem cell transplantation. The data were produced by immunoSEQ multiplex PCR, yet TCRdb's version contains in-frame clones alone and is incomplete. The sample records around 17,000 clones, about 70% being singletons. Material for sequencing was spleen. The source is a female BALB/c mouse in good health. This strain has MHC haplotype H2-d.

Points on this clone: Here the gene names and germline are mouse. Incomplete CDR3 DNA: TGTGCCAGCAGTGCCCGGGACAGGGGAAACTCCGACTACACC. Translating it yields CASSARDRGNSDYT. The full CDR3 sequence reads CASSARDRGNSDYTF. The V gene is TRBV13-1, the J gene TRBJ1-2, with 10 nucleotides matching TRBD1. The CDR3 end is not reached by the read, which stops 1 residue before it; the germline J gene fills it in. This CDR3 spans 15 amino acids. Germline V CDR1 and CDR2: NSHNY, SYGAGN. V shed 3 bases and J 1 base; nucleotides not matched to a gene: 3.

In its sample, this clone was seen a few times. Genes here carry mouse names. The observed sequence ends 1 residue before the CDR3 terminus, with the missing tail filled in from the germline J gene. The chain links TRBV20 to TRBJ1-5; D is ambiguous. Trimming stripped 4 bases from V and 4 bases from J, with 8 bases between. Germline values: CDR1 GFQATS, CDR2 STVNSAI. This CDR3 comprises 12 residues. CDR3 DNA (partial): TGTGGTGCTATTGACGGAAACCAGGCTCCGCTT. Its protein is CGAIDGNQAPL. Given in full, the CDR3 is CGAIDGNQAPLF.

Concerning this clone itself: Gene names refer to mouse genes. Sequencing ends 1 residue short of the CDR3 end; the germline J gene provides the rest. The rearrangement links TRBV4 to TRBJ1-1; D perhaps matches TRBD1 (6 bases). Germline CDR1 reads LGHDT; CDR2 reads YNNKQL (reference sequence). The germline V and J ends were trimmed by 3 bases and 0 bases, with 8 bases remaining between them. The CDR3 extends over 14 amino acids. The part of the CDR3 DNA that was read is TGTGCCAGCAGCTATGGGGGCGCAAACACAGAAGTCTTC. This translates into CASSYGGANTEVF. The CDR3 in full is CASSYGGANTEVFF.

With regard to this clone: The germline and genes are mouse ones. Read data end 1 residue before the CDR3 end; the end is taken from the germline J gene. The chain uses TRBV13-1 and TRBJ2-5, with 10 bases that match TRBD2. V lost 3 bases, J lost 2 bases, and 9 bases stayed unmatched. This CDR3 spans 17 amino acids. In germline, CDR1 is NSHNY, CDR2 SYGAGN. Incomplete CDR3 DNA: TGTGCCAGCAGTGCCCCTACTGGGGGGGAGTTCCAAGACACCCAGTAC. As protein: CASSAPTGGEFQDTQY. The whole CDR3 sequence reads CASSAPTGGEFQDTQYF.

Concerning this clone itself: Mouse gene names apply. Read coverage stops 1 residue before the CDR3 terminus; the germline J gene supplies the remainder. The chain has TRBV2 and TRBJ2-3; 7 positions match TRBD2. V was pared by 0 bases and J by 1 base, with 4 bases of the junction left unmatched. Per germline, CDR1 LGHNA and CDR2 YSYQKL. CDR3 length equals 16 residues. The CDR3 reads CASSQDGGRGAETLYF. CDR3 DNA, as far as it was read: TGTGCCAGCAGCCAAGATGGGGGGAGGGGTGCAGAAACGCTGTAT.

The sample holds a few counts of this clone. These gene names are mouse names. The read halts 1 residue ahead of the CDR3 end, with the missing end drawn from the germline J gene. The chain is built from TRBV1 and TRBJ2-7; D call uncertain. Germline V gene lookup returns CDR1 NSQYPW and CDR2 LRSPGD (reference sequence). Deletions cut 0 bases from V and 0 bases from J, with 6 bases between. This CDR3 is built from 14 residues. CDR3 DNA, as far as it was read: TGCACCTGCAGTGCAGACGGGCTCTCCTATGAACAGTAC. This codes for CTCSADGLSYEQY. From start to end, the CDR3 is CTCSADGLSYEQYF.

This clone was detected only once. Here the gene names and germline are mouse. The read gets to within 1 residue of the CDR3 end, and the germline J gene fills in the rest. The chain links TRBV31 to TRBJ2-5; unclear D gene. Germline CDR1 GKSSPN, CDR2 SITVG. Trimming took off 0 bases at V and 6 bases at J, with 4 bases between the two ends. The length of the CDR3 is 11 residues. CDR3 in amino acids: CAWSLMDTQYF. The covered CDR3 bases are TGTGCCTGGAGTCTAATGGACACCCAGTAC.

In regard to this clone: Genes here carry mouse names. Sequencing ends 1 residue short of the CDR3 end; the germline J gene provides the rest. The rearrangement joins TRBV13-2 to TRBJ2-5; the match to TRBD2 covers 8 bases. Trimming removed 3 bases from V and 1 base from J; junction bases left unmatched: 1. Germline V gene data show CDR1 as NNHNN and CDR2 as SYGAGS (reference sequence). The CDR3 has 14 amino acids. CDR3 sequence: CASGGWGDQDTQYF. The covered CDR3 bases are TGTGCCAGCGGTGGCTGGGGGGACCAAGACACCCAGTAC.

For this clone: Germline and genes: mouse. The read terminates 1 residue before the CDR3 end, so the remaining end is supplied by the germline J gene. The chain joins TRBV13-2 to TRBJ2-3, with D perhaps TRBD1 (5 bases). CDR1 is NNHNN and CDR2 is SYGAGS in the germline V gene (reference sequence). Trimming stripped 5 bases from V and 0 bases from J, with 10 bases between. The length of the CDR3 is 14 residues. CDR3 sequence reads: CASGVTASAETLYF. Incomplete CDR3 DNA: TGTGCCAGCGGGGTGACAGCTAGTGCAGAAACGCTGTAT.

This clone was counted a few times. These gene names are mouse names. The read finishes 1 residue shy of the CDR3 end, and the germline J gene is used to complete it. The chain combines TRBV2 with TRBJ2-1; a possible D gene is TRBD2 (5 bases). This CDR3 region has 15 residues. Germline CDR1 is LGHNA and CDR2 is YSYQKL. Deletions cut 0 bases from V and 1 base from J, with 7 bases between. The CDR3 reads CASSQEVGNYAEQFF. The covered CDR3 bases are TGTGCCAGCAGCCAAGAGGTGGGGAACTATGCTGAGCAGTTC.

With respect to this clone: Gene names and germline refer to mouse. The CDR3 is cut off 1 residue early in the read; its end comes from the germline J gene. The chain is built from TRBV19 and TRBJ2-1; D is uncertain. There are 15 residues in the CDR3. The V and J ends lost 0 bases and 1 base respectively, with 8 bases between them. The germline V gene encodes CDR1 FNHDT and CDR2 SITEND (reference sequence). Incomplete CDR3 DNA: TGTGCCAGCAGTATAGCCGGGAAAAACTATGCTGAGCAGTTC. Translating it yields CASSIAGKNYAEQF. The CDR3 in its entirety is CASSIAGKNYAEQFF.

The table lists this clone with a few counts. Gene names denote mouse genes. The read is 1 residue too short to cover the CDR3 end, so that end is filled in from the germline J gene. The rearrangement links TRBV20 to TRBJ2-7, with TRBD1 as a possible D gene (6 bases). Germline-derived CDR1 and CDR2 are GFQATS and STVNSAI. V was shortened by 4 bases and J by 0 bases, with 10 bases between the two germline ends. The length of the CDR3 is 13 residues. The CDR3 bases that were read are TGTGGTGCTATCGACAGGAGCTCCTATGAACAGTAC. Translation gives CGAIDRSSYEQY. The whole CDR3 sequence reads CGAIDRSSYEQYF.

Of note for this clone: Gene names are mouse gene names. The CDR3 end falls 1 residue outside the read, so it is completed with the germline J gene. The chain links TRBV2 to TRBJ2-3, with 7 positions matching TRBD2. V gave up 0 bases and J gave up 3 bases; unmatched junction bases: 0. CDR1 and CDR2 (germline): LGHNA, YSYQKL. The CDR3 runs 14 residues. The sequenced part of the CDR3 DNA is TGTGCCAGCAGCCAAGAGACTGGGGCAGAAACGCTGTAT. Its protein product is CASSQETGAETLY. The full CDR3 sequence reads CASSQETGAETLYF.

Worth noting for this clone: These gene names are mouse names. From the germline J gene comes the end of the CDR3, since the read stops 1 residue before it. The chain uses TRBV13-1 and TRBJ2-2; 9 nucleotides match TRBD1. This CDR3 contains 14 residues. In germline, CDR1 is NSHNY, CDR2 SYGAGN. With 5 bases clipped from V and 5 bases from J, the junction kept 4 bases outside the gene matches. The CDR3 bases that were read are TGTGCCAGCAGGAGGGACAGGGTGACCGGGCAGCTCTAC. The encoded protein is CASRRDRVTGQLY. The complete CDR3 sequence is CASRRDRVTGQLYF.

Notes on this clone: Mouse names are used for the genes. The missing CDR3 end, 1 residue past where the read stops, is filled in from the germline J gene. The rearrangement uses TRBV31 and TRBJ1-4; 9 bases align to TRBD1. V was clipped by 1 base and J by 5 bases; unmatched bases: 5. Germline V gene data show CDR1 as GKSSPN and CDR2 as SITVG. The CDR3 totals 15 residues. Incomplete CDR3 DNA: TGTGCCTGGAGTCAGGGACAGGGAAAGAACGAAAGATTATTT. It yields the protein CAWSQGQGKNERLF. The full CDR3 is CAWSQGQGKNERLFF.

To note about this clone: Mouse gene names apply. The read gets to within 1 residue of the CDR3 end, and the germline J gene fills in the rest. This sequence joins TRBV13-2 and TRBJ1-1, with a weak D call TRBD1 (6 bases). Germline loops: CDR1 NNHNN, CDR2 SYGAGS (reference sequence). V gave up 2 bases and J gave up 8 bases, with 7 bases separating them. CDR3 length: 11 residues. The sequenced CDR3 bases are TGTGCCAGCGGTGAAGGGGGGGAAGTCTTC. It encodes CASGEGGEVF. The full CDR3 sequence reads CASGEGGEVFF.

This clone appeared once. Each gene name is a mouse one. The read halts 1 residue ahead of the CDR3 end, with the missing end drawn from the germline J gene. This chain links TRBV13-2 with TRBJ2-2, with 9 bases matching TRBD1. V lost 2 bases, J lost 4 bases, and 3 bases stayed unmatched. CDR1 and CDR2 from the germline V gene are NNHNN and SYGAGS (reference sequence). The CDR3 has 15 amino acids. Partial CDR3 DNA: TGTGCCAGCGGTGAGAGACAGGGGGGCACCGGGCAGCTCTAC. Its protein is CASGERQGGTGQLY. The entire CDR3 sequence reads CASGERQGGTGQLYF.

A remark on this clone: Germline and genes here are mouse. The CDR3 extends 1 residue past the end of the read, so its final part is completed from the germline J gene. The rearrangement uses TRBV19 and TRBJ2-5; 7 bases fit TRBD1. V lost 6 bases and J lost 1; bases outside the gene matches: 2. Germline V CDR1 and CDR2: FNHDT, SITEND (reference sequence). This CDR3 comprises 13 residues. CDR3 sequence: CASNQGDQDTQYF. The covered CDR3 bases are TGTGCCAGCAACCAGGGGGACCAAGACACCCAGTAC.

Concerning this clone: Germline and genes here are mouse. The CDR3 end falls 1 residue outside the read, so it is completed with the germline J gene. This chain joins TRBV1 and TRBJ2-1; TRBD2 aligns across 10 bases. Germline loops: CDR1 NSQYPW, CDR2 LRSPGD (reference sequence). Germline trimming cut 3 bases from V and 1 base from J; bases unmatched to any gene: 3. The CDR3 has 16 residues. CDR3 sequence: CTCSAPDWGNYAEQFF. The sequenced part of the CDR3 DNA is TGCACCTGCAGTGCCCCGGACTGGGGGAACTATGCTGAGCAGTTC.

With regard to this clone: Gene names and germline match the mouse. This CDR3 reads CGARTSANTEVFF. CDR3 bases read: TGTGGTGCTAGGACATCTGCAAACACAGAAGTCTTC. V is TRBV20 and J is TRBJ1-1; unclear D gene. The read stops 1 residue short of the end of the CDR3; the missing end is completed from the germline J gene. This CDR3 is 13 amino acids long. The germline V gene has CDR1 GFQATS and CDR2 STVNSAI. The V gene lost 2 bases and the J gene lost 0 bases, with 7 bases spanning the gap.

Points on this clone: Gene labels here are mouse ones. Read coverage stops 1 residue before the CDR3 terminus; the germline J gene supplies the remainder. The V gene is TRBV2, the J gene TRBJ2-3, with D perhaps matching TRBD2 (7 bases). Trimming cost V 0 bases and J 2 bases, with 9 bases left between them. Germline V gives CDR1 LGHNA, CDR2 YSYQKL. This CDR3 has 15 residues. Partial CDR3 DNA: TGTGCCAGCAGCCAAGAAGGGGGGCCTGCAGAAACGCTGTAT. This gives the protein CASSQEGGPAETLY. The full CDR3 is CASSQEGGPAETLYF.

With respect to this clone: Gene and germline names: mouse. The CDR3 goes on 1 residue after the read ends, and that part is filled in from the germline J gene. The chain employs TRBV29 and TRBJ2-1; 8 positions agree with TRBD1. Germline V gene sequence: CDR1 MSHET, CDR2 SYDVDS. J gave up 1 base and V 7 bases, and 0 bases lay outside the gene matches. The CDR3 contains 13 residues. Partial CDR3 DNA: TGTGCTAGCAACAGGGGGAACTATGCTGAGCAGTTC. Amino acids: CASNRGNYAEQF. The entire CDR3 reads CASNRGNYAEQFF.

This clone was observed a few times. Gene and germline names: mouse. The DNA read from the CDR3 is TGTGCCTGGAGTGGGGACAGGGTTGGAAATACGCTCTAT. Protein: CAWSGDRVGNTLY. The whole CDR3 sequence reads CAWSGDRVGNTLYF. V gene TRBV31 combines with J gene TRBJ1-3, with 9 nucleotides matching TRBD1. The CDR3 goes on 1 residue after the read ends, and that part is filled in from the germline J gene. Per germline, CDR1 GKSSPN and CDR2 SITVG. The CDR3 is 14 amino acids. V shed 2 bases and J 3 bases; nucleotides not matched to a gene: 2.

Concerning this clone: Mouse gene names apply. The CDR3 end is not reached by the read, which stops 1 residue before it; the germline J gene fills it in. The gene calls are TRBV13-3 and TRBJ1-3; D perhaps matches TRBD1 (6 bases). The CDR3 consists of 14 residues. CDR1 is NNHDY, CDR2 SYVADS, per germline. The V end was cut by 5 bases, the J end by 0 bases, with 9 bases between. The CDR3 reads CASRDSYSGNTLYF. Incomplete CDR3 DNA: TGTGCCAGCAGGGACAGCTATTCTGGAAATACGCTCTAT.

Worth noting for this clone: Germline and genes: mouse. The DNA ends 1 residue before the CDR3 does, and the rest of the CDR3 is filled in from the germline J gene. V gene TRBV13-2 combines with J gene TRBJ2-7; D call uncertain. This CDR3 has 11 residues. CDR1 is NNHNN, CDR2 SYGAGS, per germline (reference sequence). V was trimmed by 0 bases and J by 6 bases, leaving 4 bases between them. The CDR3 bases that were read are TGTGCCAGCGGTGATGCCCGTGAACAGTAC. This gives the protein CASGDAREQY. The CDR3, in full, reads CASGDAREQYF.

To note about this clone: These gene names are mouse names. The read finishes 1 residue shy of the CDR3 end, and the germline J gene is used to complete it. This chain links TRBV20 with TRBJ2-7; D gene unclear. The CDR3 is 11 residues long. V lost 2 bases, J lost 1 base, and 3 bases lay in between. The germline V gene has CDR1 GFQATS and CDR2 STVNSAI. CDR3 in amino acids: CGARFSYEQYF. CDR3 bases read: TGTGGTGCTAGGTTTTCCTATGAACAGTAC.

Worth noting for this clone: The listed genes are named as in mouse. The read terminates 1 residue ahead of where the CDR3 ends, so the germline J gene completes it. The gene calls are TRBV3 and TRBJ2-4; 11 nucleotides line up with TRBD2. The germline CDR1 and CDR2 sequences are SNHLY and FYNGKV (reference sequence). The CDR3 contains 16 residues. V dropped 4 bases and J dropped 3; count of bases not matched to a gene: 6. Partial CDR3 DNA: TGTGCCAGCAGCTATTCCCGGGACTGGGGGCAAAACACCTTGTAC. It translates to CASSYSRDWGQNTLY. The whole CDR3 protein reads CASSYSRDWGQNTLYF.